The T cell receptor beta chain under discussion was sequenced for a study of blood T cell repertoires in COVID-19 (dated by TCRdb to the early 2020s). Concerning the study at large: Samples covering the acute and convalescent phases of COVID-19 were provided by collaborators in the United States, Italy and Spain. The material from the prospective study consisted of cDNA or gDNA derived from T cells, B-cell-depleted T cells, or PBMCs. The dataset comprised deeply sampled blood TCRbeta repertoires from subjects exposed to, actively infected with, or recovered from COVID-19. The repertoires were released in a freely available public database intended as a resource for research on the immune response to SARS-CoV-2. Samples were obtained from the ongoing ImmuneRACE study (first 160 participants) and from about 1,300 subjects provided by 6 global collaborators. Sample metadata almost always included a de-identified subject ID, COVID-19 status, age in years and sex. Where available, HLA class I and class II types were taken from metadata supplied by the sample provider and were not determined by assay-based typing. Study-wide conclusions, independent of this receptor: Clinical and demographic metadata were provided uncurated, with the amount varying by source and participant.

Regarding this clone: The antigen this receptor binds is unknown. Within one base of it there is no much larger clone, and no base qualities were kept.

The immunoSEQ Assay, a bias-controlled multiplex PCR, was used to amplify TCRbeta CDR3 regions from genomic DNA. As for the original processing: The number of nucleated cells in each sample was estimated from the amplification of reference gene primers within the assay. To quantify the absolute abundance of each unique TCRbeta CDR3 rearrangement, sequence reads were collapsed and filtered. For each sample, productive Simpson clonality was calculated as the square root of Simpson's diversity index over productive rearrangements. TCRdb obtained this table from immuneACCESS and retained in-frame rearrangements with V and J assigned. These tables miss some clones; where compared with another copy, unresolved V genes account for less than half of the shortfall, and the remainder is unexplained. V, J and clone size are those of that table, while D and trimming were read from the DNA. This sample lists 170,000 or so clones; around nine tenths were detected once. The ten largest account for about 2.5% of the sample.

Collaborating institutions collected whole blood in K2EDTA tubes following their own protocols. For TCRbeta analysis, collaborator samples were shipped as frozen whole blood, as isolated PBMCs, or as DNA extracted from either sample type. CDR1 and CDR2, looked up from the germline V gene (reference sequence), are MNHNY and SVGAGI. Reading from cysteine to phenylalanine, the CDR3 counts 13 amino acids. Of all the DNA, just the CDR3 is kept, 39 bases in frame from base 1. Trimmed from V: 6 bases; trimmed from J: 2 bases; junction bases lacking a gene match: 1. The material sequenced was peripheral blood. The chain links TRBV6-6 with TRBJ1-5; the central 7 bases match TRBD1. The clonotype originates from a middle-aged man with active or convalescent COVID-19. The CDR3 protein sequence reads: CASSDRGNQPQHF. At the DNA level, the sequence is TGTGCCAGCAGCGACAGGGGCAATCAGCCCCAGCATTTT.